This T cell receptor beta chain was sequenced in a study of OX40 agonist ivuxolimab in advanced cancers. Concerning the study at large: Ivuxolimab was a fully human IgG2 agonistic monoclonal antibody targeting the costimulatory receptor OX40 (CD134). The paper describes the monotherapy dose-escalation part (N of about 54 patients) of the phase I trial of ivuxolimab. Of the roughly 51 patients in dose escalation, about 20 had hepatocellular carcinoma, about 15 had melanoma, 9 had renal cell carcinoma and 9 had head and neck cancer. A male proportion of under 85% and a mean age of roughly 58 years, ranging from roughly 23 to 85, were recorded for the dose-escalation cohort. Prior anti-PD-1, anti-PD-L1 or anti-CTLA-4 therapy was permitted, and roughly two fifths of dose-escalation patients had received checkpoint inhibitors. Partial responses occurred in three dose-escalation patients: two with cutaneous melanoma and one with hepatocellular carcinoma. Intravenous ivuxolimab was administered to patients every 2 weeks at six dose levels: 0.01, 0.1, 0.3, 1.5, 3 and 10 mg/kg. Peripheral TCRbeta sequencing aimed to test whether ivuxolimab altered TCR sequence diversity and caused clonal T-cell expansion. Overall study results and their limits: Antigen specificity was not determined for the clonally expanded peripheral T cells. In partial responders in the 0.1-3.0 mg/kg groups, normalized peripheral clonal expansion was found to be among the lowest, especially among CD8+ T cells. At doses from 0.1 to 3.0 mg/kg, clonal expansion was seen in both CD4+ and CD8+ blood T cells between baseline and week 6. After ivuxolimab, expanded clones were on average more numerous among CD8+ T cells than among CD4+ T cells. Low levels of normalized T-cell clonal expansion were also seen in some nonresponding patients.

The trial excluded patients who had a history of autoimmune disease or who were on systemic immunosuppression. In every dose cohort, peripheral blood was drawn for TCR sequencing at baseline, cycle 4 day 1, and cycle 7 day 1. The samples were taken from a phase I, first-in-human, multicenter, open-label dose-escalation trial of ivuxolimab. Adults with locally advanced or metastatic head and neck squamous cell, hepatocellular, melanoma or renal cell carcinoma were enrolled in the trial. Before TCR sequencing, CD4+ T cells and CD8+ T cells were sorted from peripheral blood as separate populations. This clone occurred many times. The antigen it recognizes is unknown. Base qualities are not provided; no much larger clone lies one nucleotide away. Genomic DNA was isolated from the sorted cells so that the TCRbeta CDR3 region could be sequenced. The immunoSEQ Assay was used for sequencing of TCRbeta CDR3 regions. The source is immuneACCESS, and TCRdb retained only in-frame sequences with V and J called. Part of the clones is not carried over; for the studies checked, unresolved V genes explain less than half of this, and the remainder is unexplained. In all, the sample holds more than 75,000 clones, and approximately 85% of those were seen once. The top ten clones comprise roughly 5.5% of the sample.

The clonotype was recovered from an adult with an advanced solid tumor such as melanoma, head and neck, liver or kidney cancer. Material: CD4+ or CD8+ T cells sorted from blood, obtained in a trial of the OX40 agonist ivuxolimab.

The nucleotide sequence is given as TGTGCCAGCAGCTTTCGACAGGGGAGCTATGGCTACACCTTC. Translated, this gives CASSFRQGSYGYTF. In this chain, TRBV13 is recombined with TRBJ1-2, with TRBD1 identical over 8 junction bases. At the junction V is shortened by 3 bases and J by 4 bases; bases outside the gene matches: 4. The germline V gene (reference sequence) yields PRHDT for CDR1 and FYEKMQ for CDR2. The CDR3 goes from the cysteine to the phenylalanine over 14 residues. This entry keeps only the CDR3 DNA: 42 bases, framed from base 1.